This is a list of T cell receptor beta chains from one sample in a study of spatial heterogeneity in lung cancer. TCRdb re-called the 5' RACE reads with MiXCR, one entry per CDR3 protein. The table lists 85,000 to 100,000 distinct CDR3 sequences, just under 20% of them singletons. Sequenced material: PBMCs, taken at follow-up. Receptor source: a male donor with early-stage non-small cell lung cancer. Each CDR3 is given with its conserved first and last residue. The D gene is left open where the match is weak. Not all rows give a size; the values are once, few, many and, for expanded clones, a class.

>.|many|TRBV3-2|TRBJ2-3
TGTGCCAGCAGCCACCCACAAGGGCCTAGCACAGATACGCAGTATTTT
CASSHPQGPSTDTQYF
>.|.|TRBV19|TRBJ2-5
TGTGCCAGTAGTAATGGGATCCAGGAGACCCAGTACTTC
CASSNGIQETQYF
>.|few|TRBV5-6|TRBJ1-1
TGTGCCAGCAGCTTGGTCCAGGTGGGTACTGAAGCTTTCTTT
CASSLVQVGTEAFF
>TRBD1|.|TRBV7-2|TRBJ1-1
TGTGCCAGCAGCTTAGAGGGACAGGTGGACCTGAACACTGAAGCTTTCTTT
CASSLEGQVDLNTEAFF
>TRBD2|.|TRBV7-9|TRBJ2-2
TGTGCCAGCAGCTCAAGCGGGGGGGCCAACACCGGGGAGCTGTTTTTT
CASSSSGGANTGELFF
>.|.|TRBV12-3/TRBV12-4|TRBJ1-5
TGTGCCAGCAGTTTAAACATGGTGGCCCAGCATTTT
CASSLNMVAQHF
>.|.|TRBV7-8|TRBJ1-2
TGTGCCAGCAGCTTGGGGGGCGCGTGGGGCTACACCTTC
CASSLGGAWGYTF
>.|many|TRBV9|TRBJ2-1
TGTGCCAGCAGCGTAGTTATGGGGAATGAGCAGTTCTTC
CASSVVMGNEQFF
>.|.|TRBV7-2|TRBJ2-5
TGTGCCAGCAGCTTTGGGGGGACCCAGTACTTC
CASSFGGTQYF
>TRBD2|.|TRBV4-3|TRBJ2-5
TGCGCCAGCAGCCGTAGCGGGGGGGCCTTTGAGACCCAGTACTTC
CASSRSGGAFETQYF
>.|.|TRBV7-2|TRBJ1-3
TGTGCCAGCAGCTGGCCGACGCAGGGTGGTGGAAACACCATATATTTT
CASSWPTQGGGNTIYF
>TRBD2|few|TRBV2|TRBJ2-1
TGTGCCAGCAGTGATGTAACTAGCGGGACCAATGAGCAGTTCTTC
CASSDVTSGTNEQFF
>.|.|TRBV29-1|TRBJ2-2
TGCAGCGTTGAAGGGTCCACCGGGGAGCTGTTTTTT
CSVEGSTGELFF